Reported below is one T cell receptor beta chain. The antigen is not known. A multiplex PCR was run with 60 Vbeta primers and 13 Jbeta primers. Repertoires were generated with immunoSEQ multiplex PCR, while TCRdb's copy carries only in-frame clones and drops some. This repertoire includes roughly 120,000 clones. CDR1 is MDHEN, CDR2 SYDVKM, per germline. With 5 bases clipped from V and 3 bases from J, the junction kept 3 bases outside the gene matches. The CDR3 has 13 residues. The data are from a study of cytomegalovirus exposure and HLA in healthy donors. Study findings and constraints: Trimming of TCR beta V- and J-genes showed a link, identified in a later analysis, to a missense DCLRE1C variant.

The origin of this receptor is a young man in good health and CMV-seronegative. Sequencing input: PBMCs. The chain employs TRBV28 and TRBJ2-7, with 8 positions matching TRBD2. This chain's CDR3 is CASSLAGYYEQYF. CDR3 DNA sequence: TGTGCCAGCAGTCTAGCGGGCTACTACGAGCAGTACTTC.